This T cell receptor beta chain is from a study of CD8 T cells in Susac syndrome. RNA totalling about 0.45 to 1 ug underwent reverse transcription with random hexamers. TCRdb called the immunoSEQ multiplex PCR reads again in MiXCR, with one record for every CDR3 protein. The sample consists of 250,000 or so distinct CDR3 sequences, 93% of them appearing once. The receptor's source is a human donor with multiple sclerosis. Sequenced material: CD4+ T cells from PBMCs.

CDR3 DNA sequence: TGCGCCAGCAGCTTGTTGGGGGAGGGTTGGGAGCAGTTCTTC. It encodes CASSLLGEGWEQFF. The chain is built from TRBV5-1 and TRBJ2-1; 7 bases are shared with TRBD2. This CDR3 comprises 14 residues. The germline V gene has CDR1 SGHRS and CDR2 YFSETQ. Trimming removed 1 base from V and 10 bases from J; junction bases left unmatched: 8.